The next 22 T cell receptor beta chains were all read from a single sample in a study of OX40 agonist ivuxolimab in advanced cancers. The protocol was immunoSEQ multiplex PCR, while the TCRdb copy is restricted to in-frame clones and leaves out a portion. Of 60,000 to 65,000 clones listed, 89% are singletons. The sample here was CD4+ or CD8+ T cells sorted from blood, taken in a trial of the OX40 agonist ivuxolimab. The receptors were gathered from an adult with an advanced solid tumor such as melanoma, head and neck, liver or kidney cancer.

CDR3: CASSPTPPGVVNEQFF. CDR3 coding DNA: TGTGCCAGTAGCCCGACCCCCCCAGGCGTAGTCAATGAGCAGTTCTTC. The gene calls are TRBV19 and TRBJ2-1; D ambiguous. The CDR3 is 16 amino acids. The V and J ends lost 6 bases and 6 bases respectively, with 21 bases between them. The germline CDR1 and CDR2 sequences are LNHDA and SQIVND (reference sequence).

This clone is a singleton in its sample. The CDR3 sequence: CSERTSGRDLQFF. The CDR3, as DNA: TGCAGCGAAAGGACTAGCGGGAGGGATCTGCAGTTCTTC. The chain combines TRBV29-1 with TRBJ2-1; TRBD2 aligns across 15 bases. V lost 7 bases, J lost 12 bases, and 7 bases stayed unmatched. Germline-derived CDR1 and CDR2 are SQVTM and ANQGSEA. CDR3 length: 13 amino acids.

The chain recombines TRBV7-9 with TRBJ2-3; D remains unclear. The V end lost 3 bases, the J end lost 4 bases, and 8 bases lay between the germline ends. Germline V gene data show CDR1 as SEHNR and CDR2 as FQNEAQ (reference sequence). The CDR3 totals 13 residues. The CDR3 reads CASSLGYPDTQYF. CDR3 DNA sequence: TGTGCCAGCAGCTTGGGGTACCCAGATACGCAGTATTTT.

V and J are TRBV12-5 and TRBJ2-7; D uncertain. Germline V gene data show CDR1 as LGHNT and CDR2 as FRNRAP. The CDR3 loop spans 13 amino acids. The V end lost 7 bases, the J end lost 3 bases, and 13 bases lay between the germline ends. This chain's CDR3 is CASALDGYYEQYF. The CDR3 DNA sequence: TGTGCTAGTGCCCTAGACGGCTACTACGAGCAGTACTTC.

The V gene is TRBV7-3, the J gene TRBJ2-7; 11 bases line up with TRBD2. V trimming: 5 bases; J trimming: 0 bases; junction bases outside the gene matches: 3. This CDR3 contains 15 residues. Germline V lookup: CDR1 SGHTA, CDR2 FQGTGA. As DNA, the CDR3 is TGTGCCAGCAGCGTAGCGGGGGGGCACTCCTACGAGCAGTACTTC. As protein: CASSVAGGHSYEQYF.

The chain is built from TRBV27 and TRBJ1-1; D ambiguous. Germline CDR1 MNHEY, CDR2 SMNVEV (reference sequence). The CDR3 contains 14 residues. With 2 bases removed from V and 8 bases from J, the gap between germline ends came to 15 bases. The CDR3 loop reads CASSLMWSGTEAFF. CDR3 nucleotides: TGTGCCAGCAGTTTAATGTGGTCAGGAACAGAAGCTTTCTTT.

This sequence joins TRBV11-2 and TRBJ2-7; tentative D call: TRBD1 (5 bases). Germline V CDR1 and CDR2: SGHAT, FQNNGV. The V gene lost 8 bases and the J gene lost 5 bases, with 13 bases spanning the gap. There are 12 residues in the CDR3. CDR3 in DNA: TGTGCCAGCCGAAGTCCAGGGAACGAGCAGTACTTC. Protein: CASRSPGNEQYF.

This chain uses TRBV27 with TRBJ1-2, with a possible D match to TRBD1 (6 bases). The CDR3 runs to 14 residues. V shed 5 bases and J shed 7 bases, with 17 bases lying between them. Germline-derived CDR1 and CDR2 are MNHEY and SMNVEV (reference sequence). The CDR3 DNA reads TGTGCCAGCAGTCTTACCCCGACAGGCGGTGGCTACACCTTC. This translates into CASSLTPTGGGYTF.

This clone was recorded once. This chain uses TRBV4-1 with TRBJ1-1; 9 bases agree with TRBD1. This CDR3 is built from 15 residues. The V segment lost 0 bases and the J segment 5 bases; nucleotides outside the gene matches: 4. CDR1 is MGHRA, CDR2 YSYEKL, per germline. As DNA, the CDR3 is TGCGCCAGCAGCCAAGATTGGGGACAGGGAACTGAAGCTTTCTTT. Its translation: CASSQDWGQGTEAFF.

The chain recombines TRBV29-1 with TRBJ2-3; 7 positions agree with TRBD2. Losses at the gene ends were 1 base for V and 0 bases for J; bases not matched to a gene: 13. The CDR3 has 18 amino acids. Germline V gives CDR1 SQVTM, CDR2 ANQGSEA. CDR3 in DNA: TGCAGCGTTGAAGGTCGGGCAGCGGGGAACTCTAGCACAGATACGCAGTATTTT. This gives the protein CSVEGRAAGNSSTDTQYF.

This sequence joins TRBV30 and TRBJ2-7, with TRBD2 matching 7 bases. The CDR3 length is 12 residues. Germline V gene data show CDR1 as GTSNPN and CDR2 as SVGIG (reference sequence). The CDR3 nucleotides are TGTGCTGGCCGGGACTACTCCTACGAGCAGTACTTC. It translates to CAGRDYSYEQYF.

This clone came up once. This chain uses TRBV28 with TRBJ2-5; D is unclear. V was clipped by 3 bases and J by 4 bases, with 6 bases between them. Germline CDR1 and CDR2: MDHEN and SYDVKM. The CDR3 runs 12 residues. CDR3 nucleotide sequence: TGTGCCAGCAGTTTTGTGGGAGAGACCCAGTACTTC. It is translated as CASSFVGETQYF.

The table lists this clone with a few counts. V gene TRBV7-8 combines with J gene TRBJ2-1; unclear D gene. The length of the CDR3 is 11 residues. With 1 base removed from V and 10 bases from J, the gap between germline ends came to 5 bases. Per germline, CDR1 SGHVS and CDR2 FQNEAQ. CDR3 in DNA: TGTGCCAGCAGCTTAGTCATAGAGCAGTTCTTC. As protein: CASSLVIEQFF.

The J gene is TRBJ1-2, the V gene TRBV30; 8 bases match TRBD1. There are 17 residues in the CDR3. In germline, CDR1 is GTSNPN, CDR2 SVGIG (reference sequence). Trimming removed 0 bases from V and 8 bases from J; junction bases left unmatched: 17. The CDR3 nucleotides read TGTGCCTGGAGTGTAGGGGACAGGATTATAATAAGGCACGGCTACACCTTC. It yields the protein CAWSVGDRIIIRHGYTF.

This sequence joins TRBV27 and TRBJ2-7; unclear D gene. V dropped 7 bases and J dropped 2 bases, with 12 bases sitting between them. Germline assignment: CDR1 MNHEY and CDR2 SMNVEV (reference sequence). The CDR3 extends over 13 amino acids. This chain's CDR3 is CASTGLSPYEQYF. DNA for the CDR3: TGTGCCAGCACGGGTCTTTCGCCCTACGAGCAGTACTTC.

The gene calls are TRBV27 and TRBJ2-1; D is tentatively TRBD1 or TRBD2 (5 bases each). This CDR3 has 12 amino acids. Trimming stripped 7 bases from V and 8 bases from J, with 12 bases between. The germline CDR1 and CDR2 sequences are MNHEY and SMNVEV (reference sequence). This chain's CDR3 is CASIGAEDEQFF. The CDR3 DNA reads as TGTGCCAGCATCGGGGCCGAAGATGAGCAGTTCTTC.

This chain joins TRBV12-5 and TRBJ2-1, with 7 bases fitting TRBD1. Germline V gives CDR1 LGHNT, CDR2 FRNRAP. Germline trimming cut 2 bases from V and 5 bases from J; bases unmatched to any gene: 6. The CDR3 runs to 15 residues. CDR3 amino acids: CASGLILTGHNEQFF. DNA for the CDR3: TGTGCTAGTGGTTTGATCTTGACAGGGCACAATGAGCAGTTCTTC.

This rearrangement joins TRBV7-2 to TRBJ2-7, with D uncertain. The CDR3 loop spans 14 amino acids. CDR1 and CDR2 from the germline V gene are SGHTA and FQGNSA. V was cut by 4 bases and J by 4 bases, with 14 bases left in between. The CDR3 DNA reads TGTGCCAGCAGCTCAACCCCGGACCCTTACGAGCAGTACTTC. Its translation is CASSSTPDPYEQYF. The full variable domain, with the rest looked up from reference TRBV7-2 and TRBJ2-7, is GAGVSQSPSNKVTEKGKDVELRCDPISGHTALYWYRQSLGQGLEFLIYFQGNSAPDKSGLPSDRFSAERTGGSVSTLTIQRTQQEDSAVYLCASSSTPDPYEQYFGPGTRLTVT.

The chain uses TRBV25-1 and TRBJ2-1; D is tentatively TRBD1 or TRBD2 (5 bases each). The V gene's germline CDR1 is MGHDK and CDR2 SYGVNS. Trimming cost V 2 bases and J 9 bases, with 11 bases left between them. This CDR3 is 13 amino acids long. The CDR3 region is CASSETSGTEQFF. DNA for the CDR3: TGTGCCAGCAGTGAAACCTCAGGGACTGAGCAGTTCTTC.

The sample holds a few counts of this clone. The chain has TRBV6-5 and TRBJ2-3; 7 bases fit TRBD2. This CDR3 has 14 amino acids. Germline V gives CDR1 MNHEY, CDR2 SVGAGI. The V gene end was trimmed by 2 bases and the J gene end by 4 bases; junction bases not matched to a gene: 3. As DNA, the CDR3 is TGTGCCAGCAGTTACGGGGGGGAGGCAGATACGCAGTATTTT. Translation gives CASSYGGEADTQYF.

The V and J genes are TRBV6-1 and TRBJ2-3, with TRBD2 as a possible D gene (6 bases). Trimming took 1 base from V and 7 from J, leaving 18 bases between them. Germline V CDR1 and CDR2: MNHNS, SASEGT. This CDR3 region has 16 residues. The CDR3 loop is CASSEGAWGAGYTQYF. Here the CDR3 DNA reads TGTGCCAGCAGTGAAGGTGCCTGGGGAGCGGGTTATACGCAGTATTTT.

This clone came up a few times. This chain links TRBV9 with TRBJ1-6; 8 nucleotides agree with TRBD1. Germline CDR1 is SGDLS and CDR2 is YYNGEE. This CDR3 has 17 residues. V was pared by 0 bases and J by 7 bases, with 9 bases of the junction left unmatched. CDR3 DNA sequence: TGTGCCAGCAGCGTAGCCCCTGACAGGGGATCGAATTCACCCCTCCACTTT. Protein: CASSVAPDRGSNSPLHF.